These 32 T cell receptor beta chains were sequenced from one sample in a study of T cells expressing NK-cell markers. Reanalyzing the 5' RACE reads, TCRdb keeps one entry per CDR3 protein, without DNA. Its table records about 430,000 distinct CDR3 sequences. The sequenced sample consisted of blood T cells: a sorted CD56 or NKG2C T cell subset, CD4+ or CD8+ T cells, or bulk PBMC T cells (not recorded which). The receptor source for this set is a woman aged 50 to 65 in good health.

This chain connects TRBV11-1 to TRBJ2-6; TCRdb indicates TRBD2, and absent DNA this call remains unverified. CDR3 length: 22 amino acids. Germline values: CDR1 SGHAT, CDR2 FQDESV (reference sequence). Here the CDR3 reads CASSLTSGRALSSLSGANVLTF. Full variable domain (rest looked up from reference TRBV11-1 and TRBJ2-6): EAEVAQSPRYKITEKSQAVAFWCDPISGHATLYWYRQILGQGPELLVQFQDESVVDDSQLPKDRFSAERLKGVDSTLKIQPAELGDSAMYLCASSLTSGRALSSLSGANVLTFGAGSRLTVL.

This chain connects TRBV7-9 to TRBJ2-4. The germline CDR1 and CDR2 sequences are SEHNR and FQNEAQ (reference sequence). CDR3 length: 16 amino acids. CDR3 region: CASSLALQPLRNIQYF.

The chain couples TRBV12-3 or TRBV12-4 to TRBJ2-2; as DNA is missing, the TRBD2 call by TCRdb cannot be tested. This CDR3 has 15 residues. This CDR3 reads CASSSRLAGDGELFF.

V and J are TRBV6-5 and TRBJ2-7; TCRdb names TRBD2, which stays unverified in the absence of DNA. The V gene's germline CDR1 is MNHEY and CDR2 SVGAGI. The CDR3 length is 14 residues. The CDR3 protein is CASSKGRLSYEQYF.

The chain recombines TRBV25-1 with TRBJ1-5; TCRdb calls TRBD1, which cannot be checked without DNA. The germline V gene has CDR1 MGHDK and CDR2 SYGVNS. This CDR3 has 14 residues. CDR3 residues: CAKPPVSGVQPQHF.

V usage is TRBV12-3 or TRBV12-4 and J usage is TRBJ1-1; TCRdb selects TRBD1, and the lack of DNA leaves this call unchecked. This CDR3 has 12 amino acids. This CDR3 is CATETPGAEAFF.

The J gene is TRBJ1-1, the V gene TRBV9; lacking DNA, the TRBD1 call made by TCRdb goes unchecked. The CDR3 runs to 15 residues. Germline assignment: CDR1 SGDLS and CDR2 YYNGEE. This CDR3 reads CASSVATGAPTEAFF.

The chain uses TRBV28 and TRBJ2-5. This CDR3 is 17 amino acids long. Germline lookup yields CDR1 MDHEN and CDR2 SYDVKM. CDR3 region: CASSLGVGSILRETQYF.

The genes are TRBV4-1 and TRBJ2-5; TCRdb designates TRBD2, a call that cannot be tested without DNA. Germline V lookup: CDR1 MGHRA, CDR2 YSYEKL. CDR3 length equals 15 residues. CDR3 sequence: CASSHGRVPQETQYF.

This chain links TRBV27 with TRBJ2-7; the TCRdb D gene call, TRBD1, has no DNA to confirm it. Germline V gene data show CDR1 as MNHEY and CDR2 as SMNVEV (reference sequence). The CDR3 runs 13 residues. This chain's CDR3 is CASSYGRFEGWYF.

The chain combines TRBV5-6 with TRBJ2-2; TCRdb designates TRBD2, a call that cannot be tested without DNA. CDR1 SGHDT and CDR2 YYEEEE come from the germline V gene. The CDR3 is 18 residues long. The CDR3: CASSTPRGRRSHTGELFF.

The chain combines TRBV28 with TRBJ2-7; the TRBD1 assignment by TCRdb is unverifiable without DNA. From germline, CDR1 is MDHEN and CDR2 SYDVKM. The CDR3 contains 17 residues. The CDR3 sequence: CASSLISGTGARGEQYF.

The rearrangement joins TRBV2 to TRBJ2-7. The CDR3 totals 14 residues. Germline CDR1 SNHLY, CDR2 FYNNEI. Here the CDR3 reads CASSRRRSSYEQYF.

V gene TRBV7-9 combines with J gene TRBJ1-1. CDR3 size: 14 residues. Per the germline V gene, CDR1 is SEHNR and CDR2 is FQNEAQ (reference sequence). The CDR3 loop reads CASSLFTMNTEAFF.

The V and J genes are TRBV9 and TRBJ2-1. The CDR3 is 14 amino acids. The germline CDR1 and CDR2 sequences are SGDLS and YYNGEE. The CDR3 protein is CASSGASYSNEQFF.

The CDR3: CASKSKPGPPDTQYF. The chain has TRBV12-3 or TRBV12-4 and TRBJ2-3; the TCRdb D gene call, TRBD1, has no DNA to confirm it. The CDR3 length is 15 residues.

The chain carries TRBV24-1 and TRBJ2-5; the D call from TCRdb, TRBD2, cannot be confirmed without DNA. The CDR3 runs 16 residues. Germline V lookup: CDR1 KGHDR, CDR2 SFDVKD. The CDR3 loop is CATSDLSGSGKETQYF.

CDR3 in amino acids: CATSRDKGQGTDTQYF. The chain has TRBV15 and TRBJ2-3; without DNA, the TCRdb call of TRBD1 cannot be checked. Germline CDR1 is LNHNV and CDR2 is YYDKDF (reference sequence). The CDR3 spans 16 residues. Full variable domain (outside the CDR3, taken from reference TRBV15 and TRBJ2-3): DAMVIQNPRYQVTQFGKPVTLSCSQTLNHNVMYWYQQKSSQAPKLLFHYYDKDFNNEADTPDNFQSRRPNTSFCFLDIRSPGLGDTAMYLCATSRDKGQGTDTQYFGPGTRLTVL.

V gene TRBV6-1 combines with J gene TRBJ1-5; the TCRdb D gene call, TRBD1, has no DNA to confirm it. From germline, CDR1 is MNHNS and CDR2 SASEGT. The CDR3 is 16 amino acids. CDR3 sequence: CASSEIGDRGDQPQHF.

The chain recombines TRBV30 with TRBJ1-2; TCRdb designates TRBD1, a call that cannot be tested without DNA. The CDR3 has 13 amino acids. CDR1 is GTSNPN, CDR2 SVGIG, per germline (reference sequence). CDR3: CAWSGQGDYGYTF.

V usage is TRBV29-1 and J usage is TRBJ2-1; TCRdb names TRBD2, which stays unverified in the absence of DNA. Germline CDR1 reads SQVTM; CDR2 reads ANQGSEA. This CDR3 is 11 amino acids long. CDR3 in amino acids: CVARGEREQFF.

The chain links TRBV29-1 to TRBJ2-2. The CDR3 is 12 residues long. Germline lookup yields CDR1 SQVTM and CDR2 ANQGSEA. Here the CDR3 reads CSVRSGAGELFF.

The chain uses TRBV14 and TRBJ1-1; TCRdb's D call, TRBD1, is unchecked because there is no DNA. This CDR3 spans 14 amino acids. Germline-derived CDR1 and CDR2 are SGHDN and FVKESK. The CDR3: CASSQDLWVPEAFF. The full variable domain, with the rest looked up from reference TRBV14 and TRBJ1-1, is EAGVTQFPSHSVIEKGQTVTLRCDPISGHDNLYWYRRVMGKEIKFLLHFVKESKQDESGMPNNRFLAERTGGTYSTLKVQPAELEDSGVYFCASSQDLWVPEAFFGQGTRLTVV.

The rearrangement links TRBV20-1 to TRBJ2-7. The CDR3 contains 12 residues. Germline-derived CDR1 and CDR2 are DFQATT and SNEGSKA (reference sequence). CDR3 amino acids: CSARLDGHEQYF.

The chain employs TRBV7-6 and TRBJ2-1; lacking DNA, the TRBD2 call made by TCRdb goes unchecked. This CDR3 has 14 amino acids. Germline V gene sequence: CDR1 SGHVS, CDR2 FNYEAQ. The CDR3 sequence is CASSFAGDGGEQFF.

CDR3 sequence: CASSQDPLPGTQYF. The chain joins TRBV14 to TRBJ2-5. Per germline, CDR1 SGHDN and CDR2 FVKESK. This CDR3 is built from 14 residues.

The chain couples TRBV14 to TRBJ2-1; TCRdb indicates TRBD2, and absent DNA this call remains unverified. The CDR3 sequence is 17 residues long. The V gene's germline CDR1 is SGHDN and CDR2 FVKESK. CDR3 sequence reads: CASSQDRRGSGYNEQFF.

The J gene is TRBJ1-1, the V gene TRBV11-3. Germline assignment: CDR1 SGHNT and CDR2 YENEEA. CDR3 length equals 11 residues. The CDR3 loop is CASSLGIEAFF.

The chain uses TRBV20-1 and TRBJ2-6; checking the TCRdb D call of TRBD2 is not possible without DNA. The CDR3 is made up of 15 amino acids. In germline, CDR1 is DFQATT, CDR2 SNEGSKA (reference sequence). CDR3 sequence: CSASSGRSGANVLTF.

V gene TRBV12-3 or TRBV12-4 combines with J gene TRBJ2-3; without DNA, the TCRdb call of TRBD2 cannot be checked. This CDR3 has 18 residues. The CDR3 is CASSRASGRELSTDTQYF.

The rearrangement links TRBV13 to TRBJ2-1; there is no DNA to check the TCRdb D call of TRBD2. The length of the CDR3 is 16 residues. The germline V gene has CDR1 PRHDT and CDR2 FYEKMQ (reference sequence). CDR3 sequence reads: CASSLRTSGRQNEQFF.

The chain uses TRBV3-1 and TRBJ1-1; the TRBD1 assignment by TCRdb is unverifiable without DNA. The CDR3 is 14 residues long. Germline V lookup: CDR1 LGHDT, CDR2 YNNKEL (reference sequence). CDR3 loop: CASSPGGGVTEAFF.